The present T cell receptor beta chain was sequenced within a study of cytomegalovirus exposure and HLA in healthy donors (TCRdb year 2017). Regarding the complete study: An earlier analysis of about 530 of the donors reported over 250 Gb of sequence data and 95 million to 130 million unique TCR beta sequences obtained from approximately 180 million T cells. About 300 gigabases of sequencing data and approximately 80 million unique TCR sequences were included in an early release covering several hundred HLA-typed donors. Of the roughly 430 genotyped donors, over 65% fell in the genetic ancestry cluster associated with self-reported Caucasian donors. The study aimed to test whether cataloging public T cell receptors could reveal signatures of past pathogen exposure. The study profiled the T cell repertoires of about 640 subjects by immunosequencing and related them to cytomegalovirus serostatus. A separate validation cohort of more than 100 different subjects was used in addition to the roughly 640-subject first cohort. To predict cytomegalovirus infection status, the study combined high-throughput TCR immunosequencing, statistical association of individual TCRs with disease status, and machine learning. In a later analysis, previously published TCR beta repertoires from about 670 donors were re-analyzed and high-resolution HLA genotyping was added so that TCR occurrence patterns could be studied. In the later analysis, no new phenotypic data were used to find candidate immune exposures; instead, reliance was placed on TCR beta sequences and their occurrence across donors. In an earlier analysis of a few hundred of the donors, high-throughput TCR beta sequencing was used to judge whether each TCR beta V gene segment behaved as functional or pseudogenic. Donor age, sex, ethnicity and CMV serostatus were collected together with the repertoire data. In a later genetic analysis, genome-wide SNP genotypes for about three fifths of the roughly 670 donors were used, and that subset was treated as a discovery cohort. Every discovery cohort repertoire had been produced on one sequencing platform. Both class I and class II loci were covered by HLA typing, at four-digit resolution. Typing coverage differed by locus: A, B, C, DRB1 and DQB1 were typed in about 620-640 donors, DQA1 in approximately 520, DPA1 in over 600, and DPB1 in just under 490. A handful of DR-DQ haplotypes were treated as single units for association and clustering because of strong linkage in the cohort. Among 398 genotyped donors of the cohort, an average of around 220,000 unique TCR beta nucleotide sequences was sequenced per donor, of which approximately 19% were non-productive.

Concerning this clone: There is no known antigen for this receptor.

In total, 630 or so healthy bone marrow donors made up the cohort. Cohort members were all nominally healthy when sampled, although unrecorded immune exposures were likely present. The donor tested CMV seronegative, placing the donor among the 350 to 400 seronegative members of the cohort. Each donor provided a peripheral blood sample, and peripheral blood mononuclear cells were used for TCR beta sequencing. Genomic DNA was extracted from the blood cell samples with the Qiagen DNeasy Blood Extraction Kit. The library relied on the immunoSEQ multiplex PCR assay. A mixture of 60 forward primers for TCR Vbeta segments and 13 reverse primers for TCR Jbeta segments was used in the multiplex PCR. The CDR3 region of rearranged TCR beta genes was amplified from genomic DNA by a multiplex PCR assay. The amplified TCR beta libraries were sequenced on the Illumina HiSeq System as 87-base-pair reads. Per the source publication's procedure: A later analysis tallied tens of millions of unique TCR beta chains across the approximately 670 repertoires, and approximately 9.9 million of those chains were shared by two or more donors. A nearest-neighbor algorithm error-corrected the raw reads and collapsed the reads into unique sequences, merging closely related sequences to remove PCR and sequencing errors. To assign V, D and J gene segments, CDR3 sequences were aligned to IMGT reference sequences. For a sequence to be retained, a match of at least six nucleotides was required to both a V gene segment and a J gene segment. Rearrangements were classified as productive when the CDR3 lacked stop codons and remained in frame with V and J, and all other rearrangements were classified as non-productive. CDR3 was defined by IMGT convention, running from the second conserved V-encoded cysteine to the conserved J-encoded phenylalanine. The earlier analysis of 550 to 650 of the donors excluded any sequence lacking an unambiguous match to a single V gene segment. An earlier analysis of approximately 590 of the donors called V segments functional above 56.7% productive rearrangements and segregating when the between-donor standard deviation exceeded 5%. A statistical classification framework was built for diagnosing cytomegalovirus status from the catalog of TCR beta chain sequences. V and J gene assignment, in a later analysis, came from comparing TCR nucleotide sequences with IMGT/GENE-DB human TR gene sequences. In a later analysis, CDR3 sequences and most-parsimonious VDJ recombination scenarios were assigned using the TCRdist pipeline. A later analysis defined each TCR beta chain by its CDR3 amino acid sequence plus V-gene family, and excluded reads lacking a unique V-gene family. A later analysis removed 500 to 650 highly shared, low-generation-probability nucleotide sequences to deal with suspected cross-contamination and a sequencing artifact. In a later analysis, a clonal expansion index for each public chain was calculated from normalized within-repertoire ranks of inferred template counts. In a later analysis, generation probabilities were computed using a VDJ recombination model fitted to out-of-frame rearrangements, and the results were checked against IGoR. A later analysis scored TCR-TCR, TCR-HLA and TCR-CMV co-occurrence with hypergeometric tests, applying a repertoire-size bias correction to TCR pairs. A later analysis estimated false discovery rates by permuting HLA or CMV assignments 20 times. In a later analysis, co-occurring TCRs were grouped using DBSCAN, with TCRdist sequence similarity added in when clustering inside HLA-allele-positive subsets. Repertoires with fewer than 30,000 or more than 120,000 public chains, plus five repertoires with anomalous nucleotide sharing, were excluded from co-occurrence clustering. The clones in this table, taken by TCRdb from immuneACCESS, are in-frame only. Not every clone is retained; where verified, under half of the shortfall comes from an unresolved V gene, and the cause of the rest is unknown. That table is the source of V, J and clone size, and D and trimming were worked out from the DNA. The sample's records list around 140,000 clones. The top ten hold 0.96% of the sample.

Findings and caveats that apply to the study as a whole: In a later analysis, the rate of TCR association differed among HLA loci, with DRB1 alleles having the most associated TCRs and HLA-C alleles having the fewest. Compared with the roughly 720-donor mean, donors in an Asian-associated ancestry cluster had fewer N-insertions in productive TCRs, according to a later genetic analysis. A cluster of highly shared sequence variants was judged likely to be a technical artifact of the sequencing pipeline. Strong co-occurrence of HLA alleles, especially DR and DQ, made assigning TCR associations to individual alleles difficult. Broadly in line with IMGT annotations, most TCR beta V segments showed up in productive rearrangements about 87% or about 30% of the time in an earlier analysis of around 550 of the donors. In this cohort, only TCR beta chains were sequenced, and detectable features were limited by the absence of alpha or paired-chain data. The earlier analysis of a few hundred of the donors excluded some 15 rarely observed V segments, including chromosome 9 orphons, because counts were too low. A later analysis associated around 16,000 TCR beta sequences with specific HLA alleles at a false discovery rate of 0.05. A further reported finding was that TCR beta sequences accurately predicted the HLA-A and HLA-B alleles for most subjects in the first cohort. Several of the top co-occurrence clusters appeared to be linked to parvovirus B19, influenza, CMV and Epstein-Barr virus, according to a later analysis. Because some donors lacked HLA typing at each locus, the association tests relied only on the typed subset. The classifier was reported to diagnose cytomegalovirus status with high specificity and sensitivity in both the original and validation cohorts. The study listed 164 TCR beta chains as associated with cytomegalovirus. According to the authors, the approach could potentially be generalized to other disease states and immunological phenotypes. The presence/absence analyses assumed that sequencing depth was roughly uniform across donors, and that assumption may not be true. A later genetic analysis associated a missense DCLRE1C variant with V-gene and J-gene trimming of TCR beta chains, and an independent cohort replicated the association. In vitro tests confirmed that a few of the cytomegalovirus-associated TCR beta chains recognize cytomegalovirus antigens. A later analysis found that HLA-associated TCR beta chains were more clonally expanded and had lower generation probabilities than equally common non-associated chains. In a later analysis, most CMV-associated TCR beta chains were found to appear HLA-restricted, with HLA associations seemingly driven largely by CMV exposure. The only immune exposure information available for the cohort was CMV serostatus. Correlated functional status among segregating V segments might reflect linkage disequilibrium, but an unknown experimental factor could not be ruled out. Most TCR sequences were seen in very few donors, while some public TCRs were found in many individuals.

Sequenced sample: PBMCs. The receptor was isolated from a male donor in good health and CMV-seronegative.

The DNA is as follows: TGTGCCAGCAGCTTAGCAGGGAGCAATCAGCCCCAGCATTTT. This translates into CASSLAGSNQPQHF. The sequence is built from TRBV5-4 and TRBJ1-5; 5 matching bases give a weak D call of TRBD1. Per the germline V gene (reference sequence), SGHNT is the CDR1 and YYREEE is the CDR2. The CDR3 runs 14 residues from the cysteine to the phenylalanine. The only DNA kept is the CDR3, 42 bases in frame from the first base. The V and J ends are trimmed by 2 bases and 1 base, leaving 7 bases between them.